This T cell receptor beta chain came from a study of OX40 agonist ivuxolimab in advanced cancers. Study as a whole: The study treated patients with ivuxolimab, an agonistic anti-OX40 (CD134) antibody. At doses from 0.01 to 10 mg/kg, patients were given intravenous ivuxolimab every 2 weeks. Partial responses occurred in Three dose-escalation patients, one with hepatocellular carcinoma and two with cutaneous melanoma.

Clones were sequenced by immunoSEQ multiplex PCR, and TCRdb holds only the in-frame ones, with some missing. The sample holds about 40,000 clones, around four fifths seen once. This TCR derives from an adult with an advanced solid tumor such as melanoma, head and neck, liver or kidney cancer. The sequences come from CD4+ or CD8+ T cells sorted from blood, collected in a trial of the OX40 agonist ivuxolimab.

The CDR3 sequence is CAATHYEQFF. Written as DNA, the CDR3 is TGTGCCGCCACCCATTATGAGCAGTTCTTC. V usage is TRBV30 and J usage is TRBJ2-1; D unclear. There are 10 residues in the CDR3. V gave up 8 bases and J gave up 8 bases, with 10 bases separating them. Per the germline V gene, CDR1 is GTSNPN and CDR2 is SVGIG (reference sequence).